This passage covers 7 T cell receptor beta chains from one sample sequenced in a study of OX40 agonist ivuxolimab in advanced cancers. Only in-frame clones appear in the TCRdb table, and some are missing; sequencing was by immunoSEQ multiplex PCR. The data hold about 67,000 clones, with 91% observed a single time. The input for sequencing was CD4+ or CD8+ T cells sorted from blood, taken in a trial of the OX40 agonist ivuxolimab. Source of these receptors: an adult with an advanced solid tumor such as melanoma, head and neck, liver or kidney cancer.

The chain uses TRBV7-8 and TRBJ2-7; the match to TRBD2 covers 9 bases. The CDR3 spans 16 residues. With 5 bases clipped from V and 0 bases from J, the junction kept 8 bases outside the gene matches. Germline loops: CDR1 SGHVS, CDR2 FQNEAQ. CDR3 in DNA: TGTGCCAGCAGCCCGCTGACTAGCGGCATCTCCTACGAGCAGTACTTC. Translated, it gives CASSPLTSGISYEQYF. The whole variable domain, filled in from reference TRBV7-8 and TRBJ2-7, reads GAGVSQSPRYKVAKRGQDVALRCDPISGHVSLFWYQQALGQGPEFLTYFQNEAQLDKSGLPSDRFFAERPEGSVSTLKIQRTQQEDSAVYLCASSPLTSGISYEQYFGPGTRLTVT.

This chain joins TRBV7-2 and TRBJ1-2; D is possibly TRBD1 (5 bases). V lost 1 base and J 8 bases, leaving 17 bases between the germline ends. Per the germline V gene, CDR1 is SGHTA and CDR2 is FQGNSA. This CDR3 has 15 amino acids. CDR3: CASSLGDLTLRGYTF. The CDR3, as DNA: TGTGCCAGCAGCTTAGGGGACCTCACACTGCGCGGCTACACCTTC.

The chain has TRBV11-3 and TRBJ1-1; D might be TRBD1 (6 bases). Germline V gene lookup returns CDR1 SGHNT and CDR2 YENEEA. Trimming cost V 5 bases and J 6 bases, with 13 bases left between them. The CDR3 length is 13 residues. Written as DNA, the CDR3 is TGTGCCAGCAGCGGCGGGGGGCGCGCTGAAGCTTTCTTT. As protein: CASSGGGRAEAFF. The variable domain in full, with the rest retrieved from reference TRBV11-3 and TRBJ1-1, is EAGVVQSPRYKIIEKKQPVAFWCNPISGHNTLYWYLQNLGQGPELLIRYENEEAVDDSQLPKDRFSAERLKGVDSTLKIQPAELGDSAVYLCASSGGGRAEAFFGQGTRLTVV.

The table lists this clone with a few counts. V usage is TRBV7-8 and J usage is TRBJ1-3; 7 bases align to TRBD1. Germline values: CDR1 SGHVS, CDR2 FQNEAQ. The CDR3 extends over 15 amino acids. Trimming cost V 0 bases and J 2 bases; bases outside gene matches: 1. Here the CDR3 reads CASSLAGQAGNTIYF. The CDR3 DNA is TGTGCCAGCAGCTTAGCCGGACAGGCTGGAAACACCATATATTTT.

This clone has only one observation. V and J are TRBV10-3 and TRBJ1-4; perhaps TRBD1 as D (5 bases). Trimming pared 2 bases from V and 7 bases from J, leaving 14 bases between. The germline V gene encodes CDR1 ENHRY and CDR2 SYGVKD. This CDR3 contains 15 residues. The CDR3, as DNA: TGTGCCATCAGTGAGGGGGCATTATTTGGTGAAAAACTGTTTTTT. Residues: CAISEGALFGEKLFF.

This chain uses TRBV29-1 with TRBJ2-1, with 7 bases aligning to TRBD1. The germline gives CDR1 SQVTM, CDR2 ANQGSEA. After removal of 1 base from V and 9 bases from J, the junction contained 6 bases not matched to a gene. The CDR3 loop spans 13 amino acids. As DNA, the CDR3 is TGCAGCGTTGAAGCACAGGGGTGGGGTGAGCAGTTCTTC. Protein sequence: CSVEAQGWGEQFF.

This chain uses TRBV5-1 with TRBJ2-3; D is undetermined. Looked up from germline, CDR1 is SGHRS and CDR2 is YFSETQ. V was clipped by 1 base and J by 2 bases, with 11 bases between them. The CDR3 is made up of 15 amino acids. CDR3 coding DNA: TGCGCCAGCAGCTTGAAGCTTACTACCACAGATACGCAGTATTTT. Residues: CASSLKLTTTDTQYF.